Listed below are T cell receptor beta chains from one sample, sequenced in a study of neurological immune-mediated disorders. One entry per CDR3 protein, called by TCRdb with MiXCR from the 5' RACE reads. The table includes around 51,000 distinct CDR3 sequences, approximately 12% detected once. The sequenced sample consisted of PBMCs. These receptors were obtained from a male donor with HTLV-1-associated myelopathy (HAM/TSP). CDR3s include the opening cysteine and the closing phenylalanine or tryptophan. D genes are given only for firm matches. Clone size is stated in some rows and not others, as once, few, many or a class when expanded.

15	NA	many	TRBJ1-5	TRBV6-2/TRBV6-3	CASRTGLPGYLDQHF	TGTGCCAGCAGAACAGGGCTTCCCGGGTACCTCGACCAGCATTTT
16	TRBD1	many	TRBJ1-1	TRBV5-1	CASSGQPGQGNTEAFF	TGCGCCAGCAGCGGCCAACCGGGACAGGGGAACACTGAAGCTTTCTTT
17	NA	many	TRBJ1-1	TRBV20-1	CSARDPTQGFLNTEAFF	TGCAGTGCTAGAGATCCGACACAGGGATTCTTGAACACTGAAGCTTTCTTT
15	TRBD2	many	TRBJ2-7	TRBV7-2	CASSVTSGGSYEQYF	TGTGCCAGCAGCGTTACTAGCGGGGGTTCCTACGAGCAGTACTTC
15	TRBD1	NA	TRBJ2-3	TRBV2	CDSSGGYRGTDTQYF	TGTGACAGTAGTGGGGGTTACAGGGGAACAGATACGCAGTATTTT
15	NA	NA	TRBJ2-7	TRBV11-2	CASSLGRGPSYEQYF	TGTGCCAGCAGCTTAGGGCGGGGGCCCTCCTACGAGCAGTACTTC
14	NA	medium-sized	TRBJ1-2	TRBV5-1	CASSSTEINYGYTF	TGCGCCAGCAGCTCGACAGAAATTAACTATGGCTACACCTTC
14	NA	NA	TRBJ2-1	TRBV5-1	CASSGYEVGNEQFF	TGCGCCAGCAGCGGGTACGAAGTCGGCAATGAGCAGTTCTTC
16	NA	many	TRBJ2-5	TRBV9	CASSARQGIGQETQYF	TGTGCCAGCAGCGCCCGTCAGGGAATAGGCCAAGAGACCCAGTACTTC
13	NA	many	TRBJ2-1	TRBV15	CATRRDLLNEQFF	TGTGCCACCAGAAGGGATTTGTTGAATGAGCAGTTCTTC
14	TRBD2	many	TRBJ2-3	TRBV7-9	CASSPGREADTQYF	TGTGCCAGCAGCCCGGGGAGGGAGGCAGATACGCAGTATTTT